A single sample is the source of the 17 T cell receptor beta chains below, sequenced in a study of spatial heterogeneity in lung cancer. TCRdb reanalysed the 5' RACE reads using MiXCR and keeps one entry per CDR3 protein. Of more than 35,000 distinct CDR3 sequences listed, around 5% were seen once; the top ten hold 25% to 30%. Noted time point: sample taken at primary tumor resection. The sequencing used PBMCs, collected at surgery. The receptors come from a female donor with early-stage non-small cell lung cancer.

This clonotype has a count of ten or more. The rearrangement uses TRBV20-1 and TRBJ2-5; 8 positions match TRBD2. The germline V gene has CDR1 DFQATT and CDR2 SNEGSKA (reference sequence). The CDR3 runs 16 residues. Unmatched junction bases numbered 8, after V lost 0 bases and J lost 2 bases. This chain's CDR3 is CSARDFGRGVQETQYF. The CDR3 bases are TGCAGTGCTAGAGATTTCGGGAGGGGGGTTCAAGAGACCCAGTACTTC.

V and J are TRBV7-9 and TRBJ2-5; 7 nucleotides line up with TRBD1. V was clipped by 1 base and J by 1 base; unmatched bases: 9. Germline CDR1 SEHNR, CDR2 FQNEAQ (reference sequence). The CDR3 runs to 17 residues. DNA of the CDR3: TGTGCCAGCAGCTTAGGTCCGGGACAGAAATCCCAAGAGACCCAGTACTTC. This translates into CASSLGPGQKSQETQYF.

This clonotype was found many times. V and J are TRBV28 and TRBJ2-7; D possibly uses TRBD1 or TRBD2 (5 bases each). The V gene lost 0 bases and the J gene lost 6 bases, with 12 bases spanning the gap. CDR1 is MDHEN and CDR2 is SYDVKM in the germline V gene. The length of the CDR3 is 14 residues. The CDR3, as DNA: TGTGCCAGCAGTTTATGGGGGGTGTCCATCGAGCAGTACTTC. Encoded protein: CASSLWGVSIEQYF. The whole variable domain, filled in from reference TRBV28 and TRBJ2-7, reads DVKVTQSSRYLVKRTGEKVFLECVQDMDHENMFWYRQDPGLGLRLIYFSYDVKMKEKGDIPEGYSVSREKKERFSLILESASTNQTSMYLCASSLWGVSIEQYFGPGTRLTVT.

The chain combines TRBV7-7 with TRBJ2-7; D not certain. The CDR3 is 13 residues long. In germline, CDR1 is SSHAT, CDR2 FNYEAQ (reference sequence). The V end lost 5 bases, the J end lost 9 bases, and 17 bases lay between the germline ends. The chain's CDR3 is CASSRTSGGPQYF. The CDR3 DNA follows: TGTGCCAGCAGCCGAACGTCCGGCGGCCCGCAGTACTTC.

This clonotype was seen many times. This chain connects TRBV9 to TRBJ1-3; a weak D match, TRBD1 (5 bases). Germline V gene data show CDR1 as SGDLS and CDR2 as YYNGEE. V was trimmed by 0 bases and J by 7 bases, leaving 11 bases between them. The CDR3 has 14 amino acids. The CDR3: CASSVVPKGNTIYF. CDR3 DNA: TGTGCCAGCAGCGTAGTCCCCAAGGGGAACACCATATATTTT.

This clonotype occurred many times. V and J are TRBV5-8 and TRBJ1-3; perhaps TRBD1 as D (6 bases). V lost 5 bases, J lost 2 bases, and 14 bases lay in between. CDR1 SGHTS and CDR2 YDEGEE come from the germline V gene. There are 15 residues in the CDR3. The CDR3 region has the DNA TGTGCCAGCAGTCCCACAGGGTCACCTGGAAACACCATATATTTT. This sequence encodes CASSPTGSPGNTIYF.

This clonotype counts as medium-sized (0.01 to 0.1%). CDR3 bases: TGCAGTGCTAGAGTTCCACAGGGGACCGGGGAGCTGTTTTTT. This codes for CSARVPQGTGELFF. This chain uses TRBV20-1 with TRBJ2-2; 7 nucleotides line up with TRBD1. The CDR3 consists of 14 residues. Germline CDR1 reads DFQATT; CDR2 reads SNEGSKA (reference sequence). The junction had 4 bases not matched to a gene; V was cut back by 1 base and J by 5 bases.

This clonotype has ten or more counts. The V gene is TRBV9, the J gene TRBJ2-7; no clear D gene. CDR1 SGDLS and CDR2 YYNGEE come from the germline V gene. Trimming pared 2 bases from V and 2 bases from J, leaving 11 bases between. The CDR3 has 14 amino acids. CDR3: CASSVTTGPYEQYF. The CDR3 DNA follows: TGTGCCAGCAGCGTCACCACGGGTCCCTACGAGCAGTACTTC. Drawing the rest from reference TRBV9 and TRBJ2-7, the complete variable domain is DSGVTQTPKHLITATGQRVTLRCSPRSGDLSVYWYQQSLDQGLQFLIQYYNGEERAKGNILERFSAQQFPDLHSELNLSSLELGDSALYFCASSVTTGPYEQYFGPGTRLTVT.

The rearrangement links TRBV20-1 to TRBJ2-7; TRBD1 matches 8 bases. The CDR3 extends over 16 amino acids. The V and J ends lost 6 bases and 0 bases, in that order; junction bases with no gene match: 13. Germline CDR1 is DFQATT and CDR2 is SNEGSKA (reference sequence). The CDR3 is CSASGGDRGFSYEQYF. CDR3 DNA: TGCAGTGCGAGTGGAGGTGACAGGGGCTTCTCCTACGAGCAGTACTTC.

This clonotype has a count of ten or more. The chain has TRBV28 and TRBJ1-1, with 7 bases fitting TRBD1. Trimming cost V 2 bases and J 1 base; bases outside gene matches: 7. Per the germline V gene, CDR1 is MDHEN and CDR2 is SYDVKM. The CDR3 extends over 16 amino acids. The DNA for the CDR3 is TGTGCCAGCAGTTTAAGGCGACAGGGTCCGAACACTGAAGCTTTCTTT. The encoded protein is CASSLRRQGPNTEAFF.

This clonotype has at least ten counts. CDR3 sequence reads: CASRASRARATEAFF. CDR3 coding DNA: TGTGCCAGCAGGGCATCCAGGGCGAGGGCCACTGAAGCTTTCTTT. The chain recombines TRBV7-8 with TRBJ1-1; the D gene is possibly TRBD1 (5 bases). CDR1 and CDR2 from the germline V gene are SGHVS and FQNEAQ. The CDR3 length is 15 residues. V lost 6 bases and J lost 4, with 18 bases in between.

Ten or more counts support this clonotype. The chain recombines TRBV2 with TRBJ1-4; 8 bases map to TRBD1. Trimming took 6 bases from V and 8 from J; bases not matched to a gene: 17. This CDR3 spans 17 amino acids. CDR1 and CDR2 from the germline V gene are SNHLY and FYNNEI. CDR3 DNA sequence: TGTGCCAGCAGGCGGACAGGGTTTCCGGAGATAAAAGAAAAACTGTTTTTT. This sequence encodes CASRRTGFPEIKEKLFF.

Ten or more counts support this clonotype. The chain combines TRBV5-1 with TRBJ1-4; D not resolved. The germline gives CDR1 SGHRS, CDR2 YFSETQ. The V end was cut by 7 bases, the J end by 1 base, with 11 bases between. The CDR3 is made up of 14 amino acids. In DNA, the CDR3 is TGCGCCAGCGCCTGGACCCAAACTAATGAAAAACTGTTTTTT. Protein: CASAWTQTNEKLFF.

This clonotype has at least ten counts. The chain is built from TRBV5-1 and TRBJ1-2, with 8 bases lining up with TRBD1. J gave up 7 bases and V 4 bases, and 9 bases lay outside the gene matches. This CDR3 has 14 amino acids. From germline, CDR1 is SGHRS and CDR2 YFSETQ. The DNA of the CDR3 is TGCGCCAGCAGCCCCCAGGGGGCGGGTAGTGGCTACACCTTC. It encodes CASSPQGAGSGYTF.

This clonotype has just a few counts. V usage is TRBV30 and J usage is TRBJ2-3; D tentatively reads TRBD1 or TRBD2 (5 bases each). The V gene's germline CDR1 is GTSNPN and CDR2 SVGIG (reference sequence). The CDR3 is 14 residues long. V gave up 4 bases and J gave up 2 bases, with 13 bases separating them. CDR3 protein: CAWTVWDPTDTQYF. The CDR3 DNA reads TGTGCCTGGACCGTCTGGGACCCCACAGATACGCAGTATTTT.

In its sample, this clonotype was seen many times. V usage is TRBV6-5 and J usage is TRBJ2-3; unclear D gene. The CDR3 totals 14 residues. V gave up 0 bases and J gave up 2 bases, with 6 bases separating them. From germline, CDR1 is MNHEY and CDR2 SVGAGI. The CDR3, as DNA: TGTGCCAGCAGTTACTCGGGCACCACAGATACGCAGTATTTT. As protein: CASSYSGTTDTQYF.

The table lists this clonotype with many counts. The V gene is TRBV7-2, the J gene TRBJ2-7, with D possibly matching TRBD1 (6 bases). This CDR3 is 15 amino acids long. CDR1 is SGHTA and CDR2 is FQGNSA in the germline V gene. Trimming took off 5 bases at V and 0 bases at J, with 14 bases between the two ends. The CDR3 DNA reads as TGTGCCAGCAGCCTAGACAGGACACGCTCCTACGAGCAGTACTTC. It is translated as CASSLDRTRSYEQYF.